This T cell receptor (beta chain) was documented in a study of shared clonotypes between healthy human individuals. Study-wide points: Donors were few, which limited the genetic and exposure-history diversity represented. When compared with the clonotypes that were shared by all four sorted-subset donors, the non-shared clonotypes turned out to have lower generation probabilities.

The protocol was immunoSEQ multiplex PCR, while the TCRdb copy is restricted to in-frame clones and leaves out a portion. In the table there are around 2.5 million clones, 80% to 95% of which are singletons. This clone was detected only once. Its specificity is unknown. Trimming took 5 bases from V and 2 from J, leaving 16 bases between them. Germline loops: CDR1 SGHVS, CDR2 FQNEAQ. This CDR3 is 15 amino acids long. This chain joins TRBV7-8 and TRBJ2-7; D uncertain. This sequence originates from a man between 18 and 29 years old in good health. Some clones in this sample may be carry-over from other donors' samples. Sample: naive CD4+ T cells from PBMCs. Subset described: CD45RA+ positively selected. CDR3 region: CASSPLLDVAYEQYF. CDR3 nucleotides: TGTGCCAGCAGCCCGCTACTCGACGTCGCCTACGAGCAGTACTTC.